These T cell receptor beta chains were read from a single sample in a study of a mutant IDH1 vaccine in newly diagnosed glioma. Only in-frame clones appear in the TCRdb table, and some are missing; sequencing was by immunoSEQ multiplex PCR. The sample consists of about 25,000 clones, less than 85% of them appearing once. Antigen specificity for these receptors is unknown. Here the sequenced sample was peripheral blood mononuclear cells (PBMCs), taken from a glioma patient whose treatment included an IDH1 peptide vaccine. The receptors shown here come from a young man with glioma. Some clones in this sample may be carry-over from other donors' samples. Both conserved end residues are part of each CDR3.

CDR3: CASSTLAGGSSEQYF; length: 15; V: TRBV19; J: TRBJ2-7
CDR3: CASSYSRTGEGETQYF; length: 16; V: TRBV6-5; J: TRBJ2-5
CDR3: CASSEGVERPNTGELFF; length: 17; V: TRBV9; J: TRBJ2-2
CDR3: CASSPGGSRGNTEAFF; length: 16; V: TRBV18; J: TRBJ1-1
CDR3: CSVEAQYRTGEILDYGYTF; length: 19; V: TRBV29-1; J: TRBJ1-2
CDR3: CASSLGLLYEQYF; length: 13; V: TRBV11-2; J: TRBJ2-7
CDR3: CASSRNSGLVNEQYF; length: 15; V: TRBV5-8; J: TRBJ2-7
CDR3: CASSVLEGREQYF; length: 13; V: TRBV5-4; J: TRBJ2-7
CDR3: CASSSPTRTGELFF; length: 14; V: TRBV5-1; J: TRBJ2-2
CDR3: CASSIEGQLNQPQHF; length: 15; V: TRBV19; J: TRBJ1-5
CDR3: CASSVAGVSGYTF; length: 13; V: TRBV25-1; J: TRBJ1-2
CDR3: CASSQDRVSTDTQYF; length: 15; V: TRBV4-3; J: TRBJ2-3
CDR3: CASSRKRGEQFF; length: 12; V: TRBV6-5; J: TRBJ2-1
CDR3: CASSPRTANTGELFF; length: 15; V: TRBV18; J: TRBJ2-2
CDR3: CASSLASRYGYTF; length: 13; V: TRBV7-8; J: TRBJ1-2
CDR3: CASSQTGLAYEQYF; length: 14; V: TRBV4-3; J: TRBJ2-7
CDR3: CASSGNEQFF; length: 10; V: TRBV25-1; J: TRBJ2-1
CDR3: CASSPRQGVSYNEQFF; length: 16; V: TRBV7-9; J: TRBJ2-1
CDR3: CASSQDQGAFGGYTF; length: 15; V: TRBV4-1; J: TRBJ1-2
CDR3: CASSSLGSKDIQYF; length: 14; V: TRBV19; J: TRBJ2-4
CDR3: CASSYSSPQTGAGYTF; length: 16; V: TRBV6-5; J: TRBJ1-2
CDR3: CASSLIWVNNEQFF; length: 14; V: TRBV27; J: TRBJ2-1
CDR3: CASSLGSSGVGGGQPQHF; length: 18; V: TRBV7-8; J: TRBJ1-5
CDR3: CASSQVGAQNSPLHF; length: 15; V: TRBV4-3; J: TRBJ1-6
CDR3: CASSYAGNGGELFF; length: 14; V: TRBV6-5; J: TRBJ2-2
CDR3: CATSRAKSSYNEQFF; length: 15; V: TRBV15; J: TRBJ2-1
CDR3: CASSGWTEGNQPQHF; length: 15; V: TRBV2; J: TRBJ1-5
CDR3: CASALYWGRQGKSYEQYF; length: 18; V: TRBV12-5; J: TRBJ2-7
CDR3: CASSQKTRGAPDTQYF; length: 16; V: TRBV14; J: TRBJ2-3
CDR3: CASKRRRPLNTEAFF; length: 15; V: TRBV6-5; J: TRBJ1-1
CDR3: CASSSGLAGEAGANVLTF; length: 18; V: TRBV5-4; J: TRBJ2-6
CDR3: CATRDKITRPNEKLFF; length: 16; V: TRBV6-4; J: TRBJ1-4
CDR3: CASSSTLRTEAFF; length: 13; V: TRBV6-5; J: TRBJ1-1
CDR3: CASSQDLVQGAEAFF; length: 15; V: TRBV4-3; J: TRBJ1-1
CDR3: CASSFLNEQFF; length: 11; V: TRBV25-1; J: TRBJ2-1
CDR3: CASSFGQGAWGYTF; length: 14; V: TRBV5-4; J: TRBJ1-2
CDR3: CAISEGTGMNEQFF; length: 14; V: TRBV10-3; J: TRBJ2-1
CDR3: CAWSVGDIRANYGYTF; length: 16; V: TRBV30; J: TRBJ1-2
CDR3: CASSIIAGQPYGYTF; length: 15; V: TRBV19; J: TRBJ1-2
CDR3: CANPVGSMETQYF; length: 13; V: TRBV25-1; J: TRBJ2-5
CDR3: CASSYSTYTEAFF; length: 13; V: TRBV6-5; J: TRBJ1-1
CDR3: CAWSDWGRNYGYTF; length: 14; V: TRBV30; J: TRBJ1-2
CDR3: CASSSRNKGQPQHF; length: 14; V: TRBV6-5; J: TRBJ1-5
CDR3: CASGLGPNQPQHF; length: 13; V: TRBV12-5; J: TRBJ1-5
CDR3: CASSPLWEQYF; length: 11; V: TRBV7-9; J: TRBJ2-7
CDR3: CASSSYRGRMVGYTF; length: 15; V: TRBV13; J: TRBJ1-2
CDR3: CASSLPQGYTEAFF; length: 14; V: TRBV2; J: TRBJ1-1
CDR3: CASTLRGTAPYEQYF; length: 15; V: TRBV27; J: TRBJ2-7
CDR3: CASSLALGQGNTEAFF; length: 16; V: TRBV5-8; J: TRBJ1-1